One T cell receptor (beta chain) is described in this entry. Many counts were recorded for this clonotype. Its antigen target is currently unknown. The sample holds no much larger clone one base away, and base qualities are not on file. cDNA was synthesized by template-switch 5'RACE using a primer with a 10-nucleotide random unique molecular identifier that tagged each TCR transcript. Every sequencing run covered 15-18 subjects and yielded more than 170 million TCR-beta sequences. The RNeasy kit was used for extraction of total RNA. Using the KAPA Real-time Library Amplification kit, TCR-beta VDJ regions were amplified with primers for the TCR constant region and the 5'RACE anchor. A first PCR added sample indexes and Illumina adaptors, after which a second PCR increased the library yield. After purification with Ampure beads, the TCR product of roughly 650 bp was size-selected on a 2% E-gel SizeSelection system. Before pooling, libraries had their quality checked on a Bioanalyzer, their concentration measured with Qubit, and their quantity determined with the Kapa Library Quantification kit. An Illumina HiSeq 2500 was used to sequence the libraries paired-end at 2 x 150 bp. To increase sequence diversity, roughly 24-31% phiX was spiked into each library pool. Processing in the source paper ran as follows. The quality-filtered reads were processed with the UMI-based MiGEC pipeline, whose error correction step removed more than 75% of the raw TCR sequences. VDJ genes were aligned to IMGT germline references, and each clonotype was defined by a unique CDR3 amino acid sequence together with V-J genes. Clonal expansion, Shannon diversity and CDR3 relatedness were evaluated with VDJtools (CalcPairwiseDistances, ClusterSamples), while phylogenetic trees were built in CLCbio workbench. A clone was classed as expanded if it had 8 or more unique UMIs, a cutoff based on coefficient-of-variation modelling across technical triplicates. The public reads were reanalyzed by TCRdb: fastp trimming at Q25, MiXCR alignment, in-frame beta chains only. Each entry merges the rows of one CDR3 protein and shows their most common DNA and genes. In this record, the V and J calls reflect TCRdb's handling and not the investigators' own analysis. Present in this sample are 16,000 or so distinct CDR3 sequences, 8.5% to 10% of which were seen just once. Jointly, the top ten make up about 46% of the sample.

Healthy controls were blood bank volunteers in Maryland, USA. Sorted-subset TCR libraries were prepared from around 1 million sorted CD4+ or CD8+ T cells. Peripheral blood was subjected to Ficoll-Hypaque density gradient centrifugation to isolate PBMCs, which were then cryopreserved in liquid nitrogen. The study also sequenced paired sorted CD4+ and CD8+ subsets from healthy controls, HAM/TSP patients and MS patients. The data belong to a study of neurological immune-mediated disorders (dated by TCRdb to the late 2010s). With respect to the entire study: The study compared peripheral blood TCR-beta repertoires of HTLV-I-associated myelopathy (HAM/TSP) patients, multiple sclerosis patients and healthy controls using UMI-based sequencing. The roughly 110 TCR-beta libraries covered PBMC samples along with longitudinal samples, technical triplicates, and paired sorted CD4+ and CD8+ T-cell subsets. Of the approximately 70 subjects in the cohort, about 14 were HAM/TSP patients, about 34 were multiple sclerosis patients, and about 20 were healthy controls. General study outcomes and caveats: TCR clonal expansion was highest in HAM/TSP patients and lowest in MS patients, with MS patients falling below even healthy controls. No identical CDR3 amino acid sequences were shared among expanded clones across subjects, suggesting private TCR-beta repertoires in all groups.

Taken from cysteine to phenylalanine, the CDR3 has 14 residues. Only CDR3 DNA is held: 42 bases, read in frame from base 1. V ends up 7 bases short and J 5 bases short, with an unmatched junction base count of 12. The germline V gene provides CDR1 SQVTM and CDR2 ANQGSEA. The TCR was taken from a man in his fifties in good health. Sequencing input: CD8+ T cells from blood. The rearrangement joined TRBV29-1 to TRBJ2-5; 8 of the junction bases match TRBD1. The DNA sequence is TGCAGCGCTACAGGACAGGGAACGGAGGAGACCCAGTACTTC. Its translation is CSATGQGTEETQYF. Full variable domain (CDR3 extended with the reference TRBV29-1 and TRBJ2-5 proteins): SAVISQKPSRDICQRGTSLTIQCQVDSQVTMMFWYRQQPGQSLTLIATANQGSEATYESGFVIDKFPISRPNLTFSTLTVSNMSPEDSSIYLCSATGQGTEETQYFGPGTRLLVL.